These 15 T cell receptor beta chains originate from one sample sequenced in a study of blood T cell repertoires in COVID-19. Here immunoSEQ multiplex PCR was the method, and the copy in TCRdb shows in-frame clones only, minus some. Of roughly 73,000 clones listed, 80% to 90% are singletons. The source material was peripheral blood. Every receptor here comes from a woman in her 70s with acute or convalescent COVID-19.

This chain joins TRBV2 and TRBJ1-3; D uncertain. The V gene lost 5 bases and the J gene lost 0 bases, with 11 bases spanning the gap. Looked up from germline, CDR1 is SNHLY and CDR2 is FYNNEI. The CDR3 runs 15 residues. The CDR3 sequence is CASSFSLPSGNTIYF. CDR3 coding DNA: TGTGCCAGCAGTTTCTCCCTCCCCTCTGGAAACACCATATATTTT.

This chain connects TRBV10-3 to TRBJ1-5; 7 nucleotides align to TRBD1. The J segment lost 3 bases and the V segment lost 4 bases, leaving 6 bases of the junction unmatched. Per the germline V gene, CDR1 is ENHRY and CDR2 is SYGVKD. The CDR3 spans 15 residues. CDR3 sequence reads: CAISGPDRPNQPQHF. CDR3 bases: TGTGCCATCAGTGGACCGGACAGGCCCAATCAGCCCCAGCATTTT.

The chain is built from TRBV4-2 and TRBJ1-5, with a tentative D call TRBD1 (6 bases). This CDR3 has 12 residues. V shed 5 bases and J shed 8 bases, with 10 bases lying between them. Germline CDR1 reads LGHNA; CDR2 reads YNFKEQ. CDR3 protein: CASSSRDKPQHF. DNA for the CDR3: TGTGCCAGCAGCTCCCGGGACAAGCCCCAGCATTTT.

The CDR3 protein is CASSPSGEANYGYTF. The CDR3 nucleotides are TGTGCCAGCTCACCATCCGGAGAAGCTAACTATGGCTACACCTTC. The chain joins TRBV18 to TRBJ1-2; D call uncertain. V was trimmed by 2 bases and J by 0 bases, leaving 10 bases between them. This CDR3 region has 15 residues. Looked up from germline, CDR1 is KGHSH and CDR2 is LQKENI.

V is TRBV19 and J is TRBJ2-7; TRBD1 matches 11 bases. From germline, CDR1 is LNHDA and CDR2 SQIVND (reference sequence). Losses at the gene ends were 6 bases for V and 2 bases for J; bases not matched to a gene: 6. The CDR3 runs to 15 residues. The CDR3 coding sequence is TGTGCCAGTAGATTCCGGGACAGGGGGGCCTACGAGCAGTACTTC. Translated: CASRFRDRGAYEQYF.

The chain combines TRBV27 with TRBJ1-1; weak D call: TRBD1 (5 bases). The CDR3 extends over 16 amino acids. Between the trimmed V and J ends, which lost 5 bases and 6 bases, there was a span of 22 bases. Germline-derived CDR1 and CDR2 are MNHEY and SMNVEV (reference sequence). The CDR3 coding sequence is TGTGCCAGCAGTCCAGGGTTCGTTGCAGGGTGGGCTGAAGCTTTCTTT. It yields the protein CASSPGFVAGWAEAFF.

This chain links TRBV5-4 with TRBJ1-2; D gene ambiguous. The V end was cut by 3 bases, the J end by 3 bases, with 15 bases between. The CDR3 totals 15 residues. CDR1 is SGHNT, CDR2 YYREEE, per germline (reference sequence). The CDR3 nucleotides read TGTGCCAGCAGCTCGAATAGGGAGGCGTACTATGGCTACACCTTC. Protein product: CASSSNREAYYGYTF.

This clone has just a few counts. The CDR3 here is CASSLLGQVVGNQPQHF. CDR3 nucleotides: TGTGCCAGCAGCTTACTGGGACAGGTCGTGGGTAATCAGCCCCAGCATTTT. The chain combines TRBV7-4 with TRBJ1-5; 8 positions match TRBD1. The CDR3 extends over 17 amino acids. Trimming cost V 2 bases and J 4 bases; bases outside gene matches: 10. Germline lookup yields CDR1 SGHVT and CDR2 SQSDAQ.

The chain uses TRBV7-8 and TRBJ1-5; D ambiguous. Trimming cost V 1 base and J 4 bases, with 14 bases left between them. There are 16 residues in the CDR3. Germline V lookup: CDR1 SGHVS, CDR2 FQNEAQ. CDR3 sequence: CASSLVEGYTNQPQHF. CDR3 bases: TGTGCCAGCAGCTTAGTGGAGGGCTACACTAATCAGCCCCAGCATTTT.

The rearrangement uses TRBV5-4 and TRBJ2-1; 12 bases are a match to TRBD2. The CDR3 spans 19 residues. Germline V gene data show CDR1 as SGHNT and CDR2 as YYREEE (reference sequence). Trimming at V came to 3 bases and at J to 3 bases, leaving 13 bases not matched to a gene. This CDR3 is CASSSTGLAGGRLYNEQFF. The CDR3 nucleotides are TGTGCCAGCAGCTCCACGGGGCTAGCGGGAGGGCGGCTCTACAATGAGCAGTTCTTC.

About this clone itself: The junction departs from germline at one end; a sequencing error may be responsible. The chain employs TRBV12-3 or TRBV12-4 and TRBJ1-2; possibly TRBD1 for D (6 bases). The CDR3 extends over 11 amino acids. This CDR3 is CASSLGTAPTF. CDR3 nucleotide sequence: TGTGCCAGCAGTTTAGGGACAGCTCCAACATTC.

The CDR3 spells CASSLSAGGVYEQYF. The CDR3 DNA reads TGTGCCAGCAGCCTCAGCGCCGGGGGTGTTTACGAGCAGTACTTC. The V gene is TRBV3-1 (or the pseudogene TRBV3-2), the J gene TRBJ2-7, with D possibly matching TRBD2 (6 bases). The V and J ends lost 4 bases and 4 bases respectively, with 17 bases between them. The CDR3 totals 15 residues. Germline CDR1 LGHDT, CDR2 YNNKEL (reference sequence).

This chain connects TRBV14 to TRBJ2-1; 9 positions match TRBD1. The V and J ends lost 4 bases and 7 bases, in that order; junction bases with no gene match: 8. CDR1 SGHDN and CDR2 FVKESK come from the germline V gene. The CDR3 has 15 residues. The CDR3 loop is CASSPLGTGYNEQFF. DNA for the CDR3: TGTGCCAGCAGCCCTCTTGGGACAGGGTATAATGAGCAGTTCTTC.

The J gene is TRBJ1-2, the V gene TRBV28; D is undetermined. Germline V gives CDR1 MDHEN, CDR2 SYDVKM. The CDR3 is 14 residues long. Trimming removed 6 bases from V and 0 bases from J, with 11 bases in between. The CDR3 nucleotides are TGTGCCAGCAGCTATTCGACTCCTAACTATGGCTACACCTTC. This translates into CASSYSTPNYGYTF.

About this clone itself: Germline is not matched at one junction end, which may reflect a read error. This chain connects TRBV7-7 to TRBJ2-1, with 13 bases matching TRBD2. This CDR3 contains 14 residues. The V gene's germline CDR1 is SSHAT and CDR2 FNYEAQ (reference sequence). The CDR3 nucleotides are TGTGCTAGCAGCTTAACTAGCGGGAGGGCCGAGCAGTTCTTC. Its protein is CASSLTSGRAEQFF.